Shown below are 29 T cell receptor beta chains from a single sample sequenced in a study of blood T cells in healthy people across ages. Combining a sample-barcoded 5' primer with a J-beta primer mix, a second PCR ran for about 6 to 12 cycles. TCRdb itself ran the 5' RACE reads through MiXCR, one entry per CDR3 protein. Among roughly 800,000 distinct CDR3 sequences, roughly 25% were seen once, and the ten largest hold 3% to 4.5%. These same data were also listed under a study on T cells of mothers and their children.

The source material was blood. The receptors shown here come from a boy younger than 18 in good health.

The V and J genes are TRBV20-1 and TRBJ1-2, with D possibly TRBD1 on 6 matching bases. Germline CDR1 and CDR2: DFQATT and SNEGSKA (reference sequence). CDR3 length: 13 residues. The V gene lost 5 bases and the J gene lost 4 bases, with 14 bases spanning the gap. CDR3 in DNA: TGCAGTGCTCGCGACAGGCGATGCTATGGCTACACCTTC. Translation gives CSARDRRCYGYTF.

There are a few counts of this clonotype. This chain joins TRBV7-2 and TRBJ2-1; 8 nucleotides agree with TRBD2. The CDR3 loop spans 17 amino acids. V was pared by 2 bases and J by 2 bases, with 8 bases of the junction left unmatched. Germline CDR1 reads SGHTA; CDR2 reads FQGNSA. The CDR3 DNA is TGTGCCAGCAGCTTAATGGCGGGGGGCCCCACCTACAATGAGCAGTTCTTC. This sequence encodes CASSLMAGGPTYNEQFF. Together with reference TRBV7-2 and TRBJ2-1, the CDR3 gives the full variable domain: GAGVSQSPSNKVTEKGKDVELRCDPISGHTALYWYRQSLGQGLEFLIYFQGNSAPDKSGLPSDRFSAERTGGSVSTLTIQRTQQEDSAVYLCASSLMAGGPTYNEQFFGPGTRLTVL.

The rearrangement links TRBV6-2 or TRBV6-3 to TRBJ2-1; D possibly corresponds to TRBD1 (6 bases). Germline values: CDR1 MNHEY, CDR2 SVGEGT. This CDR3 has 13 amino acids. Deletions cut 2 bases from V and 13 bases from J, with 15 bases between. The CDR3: CASSYRDKGFQFF. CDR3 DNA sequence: TGTGCCAGCAGTTACAGGGACAAGGGATTCCAGTTCTTC.

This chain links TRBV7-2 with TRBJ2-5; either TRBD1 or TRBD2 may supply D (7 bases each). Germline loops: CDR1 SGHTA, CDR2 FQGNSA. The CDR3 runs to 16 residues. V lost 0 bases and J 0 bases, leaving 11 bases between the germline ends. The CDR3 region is CASSLARGTDQETQYF. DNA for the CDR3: TGTGCCAGCAGCTTAGCGCGGGGGACAGACCAAGAGACCCAGTACTTC. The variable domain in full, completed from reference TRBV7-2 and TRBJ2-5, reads GAGVSQSPSNKVTEKGKDVELRCDPISGHTALYWYRQSLGQGLEFLIYFQGNSAPDKSGLPSDRFSAERTGGSVSTLTIQRTQQEDSAVYLCASSLARGTDQETQYFGPGTRLLVL.

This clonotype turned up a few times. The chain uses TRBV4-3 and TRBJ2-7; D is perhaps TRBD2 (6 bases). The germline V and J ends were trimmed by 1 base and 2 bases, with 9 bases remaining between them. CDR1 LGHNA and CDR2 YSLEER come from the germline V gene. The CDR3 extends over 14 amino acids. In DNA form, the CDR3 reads TGCGCCAGCAGCCAAGGGCTAGCGACCTACGAGCAGTACTTC. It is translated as CASSQGLATYEQYF.

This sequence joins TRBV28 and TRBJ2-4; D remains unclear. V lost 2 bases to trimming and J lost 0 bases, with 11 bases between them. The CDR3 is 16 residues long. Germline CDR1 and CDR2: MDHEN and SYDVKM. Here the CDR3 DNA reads TGTGCCAGCAGTTTAGGGCCAGCTGGAGCCAAAAACATTCAGTACTTC. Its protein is CASSLGPAGAKNIQYF.

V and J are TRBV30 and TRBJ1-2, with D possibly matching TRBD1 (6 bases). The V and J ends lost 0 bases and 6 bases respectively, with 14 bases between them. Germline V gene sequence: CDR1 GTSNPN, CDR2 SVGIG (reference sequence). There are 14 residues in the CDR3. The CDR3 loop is CAWSVQGGVHGYTF. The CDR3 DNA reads TGTGCCTGGAGTGTACAGGGAGGCGTGCATGGCTACACCTTC.

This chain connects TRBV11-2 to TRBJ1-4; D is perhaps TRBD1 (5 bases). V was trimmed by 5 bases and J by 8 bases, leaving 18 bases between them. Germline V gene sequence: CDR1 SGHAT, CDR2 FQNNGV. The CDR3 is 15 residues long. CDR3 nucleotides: TGTGCCAGCAGCCCAGACGGGCCAGGGTGGGAAAAACTGTTTTTT. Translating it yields CASSPDGPGWEKLFF.

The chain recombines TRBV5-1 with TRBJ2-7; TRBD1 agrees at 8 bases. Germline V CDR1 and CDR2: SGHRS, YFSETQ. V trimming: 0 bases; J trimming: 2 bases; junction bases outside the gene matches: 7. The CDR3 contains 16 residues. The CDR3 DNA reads TGCGCCAGCAGCTTGGGGGACAGGAGCCTTACCTACGAGCAGTACTTC. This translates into CASSLGDRSLTYEQYF.

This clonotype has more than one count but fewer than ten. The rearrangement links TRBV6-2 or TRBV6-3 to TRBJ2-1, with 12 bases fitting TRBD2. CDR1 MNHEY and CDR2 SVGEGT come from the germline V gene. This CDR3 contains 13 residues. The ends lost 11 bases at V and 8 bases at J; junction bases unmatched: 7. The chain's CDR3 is CAPRTSGMDEQFF. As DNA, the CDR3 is TGTGCCCCGAGGACTAGCGGGATGGATGAGCAGTTCTTC.

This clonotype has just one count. The CDR3 DNA reads as TGTGCCACCAGCAGACTCGTGGGGGGCGCGGACGAAAAACTGTTTTTT. It yields the protein CATSRLVGGADEKLFF. The V call is TRBV15, the J call TRBJ1-4; a weak D match, TRBD1 (6 bases). Per germline, CDR1 LNHNV and CDR2 YYDKDF (reference sequence). V lost 2 bases to trimming and J lost 8 bases, with 18 bases between them. The CDR3 has 16 amino acids.

Here the CDR3 DNA reads TGTGCCAGCAGTACCCTCGGAGGGGGAGAAGCTAACTATGGCTACACCTTC. Protein: CASSTLGGGEANYGYTF. The chain is built from TRBV6-5 and TRBJ1-2; tentative D call: TRBD1 (6 bases). The CDR3 is 17 residues long. Germline V gene lookup returns CDR1 MNHEY and CDR2 SVGAGI. V was clipped by 5 bases and J by 0 bases, with 19 bases between them.

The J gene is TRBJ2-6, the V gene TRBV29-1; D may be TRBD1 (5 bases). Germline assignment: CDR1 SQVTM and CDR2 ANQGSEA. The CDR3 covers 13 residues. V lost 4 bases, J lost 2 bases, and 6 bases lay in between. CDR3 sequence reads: CSVVQAGANVLTF. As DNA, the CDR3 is TGCAGCGTTGTACAGGCTGGGGCCAACGTCCTGACTTTC.

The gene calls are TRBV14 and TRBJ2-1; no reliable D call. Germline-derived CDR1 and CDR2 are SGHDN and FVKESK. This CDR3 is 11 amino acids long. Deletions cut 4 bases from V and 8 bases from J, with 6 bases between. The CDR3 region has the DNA TGTGCCAGCAGCCGGAGCTATGAGCAGTTCTTC. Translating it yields CASSRSYEQFF.

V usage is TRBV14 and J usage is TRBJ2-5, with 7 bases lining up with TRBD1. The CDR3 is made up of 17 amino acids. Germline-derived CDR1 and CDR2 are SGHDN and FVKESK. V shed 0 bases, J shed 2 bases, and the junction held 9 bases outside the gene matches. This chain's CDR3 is CASSQDLSGGYQETQYF. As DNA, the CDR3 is TGTGCCAGCAGCCAAGATTTGTCAGGGGGTTATCAAGAGACCCAGTACTTC.

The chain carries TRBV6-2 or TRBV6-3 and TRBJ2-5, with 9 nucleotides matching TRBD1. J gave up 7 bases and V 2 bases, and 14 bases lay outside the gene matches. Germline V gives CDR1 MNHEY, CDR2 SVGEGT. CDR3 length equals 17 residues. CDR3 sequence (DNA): TGTGCCAGCAGTTACCCGCCCGGACAGGGGCGAGGTGGGACCCAGTACTTC. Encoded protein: CASSYPPGQGRGGTQYF.

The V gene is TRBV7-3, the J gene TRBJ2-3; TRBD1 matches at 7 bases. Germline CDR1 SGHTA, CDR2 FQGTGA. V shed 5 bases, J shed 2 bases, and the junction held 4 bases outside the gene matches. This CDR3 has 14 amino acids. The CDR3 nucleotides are TGTGCCAGCAGCACACAGGGGATCACAGATACGCAGTATTTT. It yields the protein CASSTQGITDTQYF.

CDR3 protein: CASRGGNGYTF. CDR3 in DNA: TGTGCCAGCAGAGGGGGAAATGGCTACACCTTC. The rearrangement links TRBV2 to TRBJ1-2, with a tentative D call TRBD1 (6 bases). Germline V gene data show CDR1 as SNHLY and CDR2 as FYNNEI. This CDR3 is built from 11 residues. Trimming cost V 6 bases and J 6 bases, with 8 bases left between them.

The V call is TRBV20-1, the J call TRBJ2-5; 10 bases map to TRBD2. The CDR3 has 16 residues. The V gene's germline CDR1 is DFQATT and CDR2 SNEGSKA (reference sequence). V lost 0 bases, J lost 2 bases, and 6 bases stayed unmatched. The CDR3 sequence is CSARDSGGAWQETQYF. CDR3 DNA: TGCAGTGCTAGAGACAGCGGGGGGGCTTGGCAAGAGACCCAGTACTTC.

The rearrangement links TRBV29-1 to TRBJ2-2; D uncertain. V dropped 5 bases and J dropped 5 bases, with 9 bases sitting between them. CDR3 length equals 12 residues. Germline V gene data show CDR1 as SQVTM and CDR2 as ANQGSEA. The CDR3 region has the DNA TGCAGCGTTAGTCGTGTGACCGGGGAGCTGTTTTTT. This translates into CSVSRVTGELFF.

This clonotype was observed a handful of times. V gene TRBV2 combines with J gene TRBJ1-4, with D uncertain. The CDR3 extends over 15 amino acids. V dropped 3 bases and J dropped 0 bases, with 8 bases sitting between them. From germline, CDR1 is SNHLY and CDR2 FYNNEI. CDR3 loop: CASSEHGATNEKLFF. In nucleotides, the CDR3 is TGTGCCAGCAGTGAGCACGGAGCAACTAATGAAAAACTGTTTTTT.

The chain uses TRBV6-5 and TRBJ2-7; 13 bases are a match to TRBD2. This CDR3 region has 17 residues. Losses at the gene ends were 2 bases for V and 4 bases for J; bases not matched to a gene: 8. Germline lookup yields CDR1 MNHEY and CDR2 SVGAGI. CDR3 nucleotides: TGTGCCAGCAGTTACAGGAAGACTAGCGGGAGGAGGTACGAGCAGTACTTC. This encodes CASSYRKTSGRRYEQYF.

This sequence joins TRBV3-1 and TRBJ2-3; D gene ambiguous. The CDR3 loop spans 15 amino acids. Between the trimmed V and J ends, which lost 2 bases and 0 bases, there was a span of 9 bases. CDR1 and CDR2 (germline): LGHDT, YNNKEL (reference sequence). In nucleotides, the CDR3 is TGTGCCAGCAGCCAAAAGAGACCTAGCACAGATACGCAGTATTTT. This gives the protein CASSQKRPSTDTQYF.

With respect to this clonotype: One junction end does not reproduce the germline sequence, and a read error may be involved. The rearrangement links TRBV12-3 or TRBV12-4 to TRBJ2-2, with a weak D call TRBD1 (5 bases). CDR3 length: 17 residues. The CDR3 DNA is TGCGCCAGCAGCTCGCGGACGGCTCCTAGGGGTACCGGGGAGCTGTTTTTT. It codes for CASSSRTAPRGTGELFF.

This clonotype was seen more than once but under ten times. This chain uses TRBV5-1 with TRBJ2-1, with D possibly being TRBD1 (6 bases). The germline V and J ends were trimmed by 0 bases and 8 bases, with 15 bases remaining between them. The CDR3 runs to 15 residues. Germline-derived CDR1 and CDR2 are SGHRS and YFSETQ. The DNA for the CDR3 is TGCGCCAGCAGCTTGGACAGGGTTACTTTCGATGAGCAGTTCTTC. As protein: CASSLDRVTFDEQFF. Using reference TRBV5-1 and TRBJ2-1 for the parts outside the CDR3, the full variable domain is KAGVTQTPRYLIKTRGQQVTLSCSPISGHRSVSWYQQTPGQGLQFLFEYFSETQRNKGNFPGRFSGRQFSNSRSEMNVSTLELGDSALYLCASSLDRVTFDEQFFGPGTRLTVL.

In DNA, the CDR3 is TGTGCCAGCAGTTACTCGAAGACTAGCGGGAGGATAGATACGCAGTATTTT. This gives the protein CASSYSKTSGRIDTQYF. V usage is TRBV6-5 and J usage is TRBJ2-3; TRBD2 aligns across 13 bases. The V gene's germline CDR1 is MNHEY and CDR2 SVGAGI. The CDR3 contains 17 residues. Trimming took 0 bases from V and 5 from J; bases not matched to a gene: 5.

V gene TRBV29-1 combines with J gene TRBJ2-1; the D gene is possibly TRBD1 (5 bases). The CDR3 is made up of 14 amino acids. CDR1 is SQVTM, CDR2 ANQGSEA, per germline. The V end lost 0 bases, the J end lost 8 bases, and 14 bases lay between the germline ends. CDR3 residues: CSVEDSQGSYEQFF. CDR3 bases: TGCAGCGTTGAAGATTCCCAGGGTAGCTATGAGCAGTTCTTC.

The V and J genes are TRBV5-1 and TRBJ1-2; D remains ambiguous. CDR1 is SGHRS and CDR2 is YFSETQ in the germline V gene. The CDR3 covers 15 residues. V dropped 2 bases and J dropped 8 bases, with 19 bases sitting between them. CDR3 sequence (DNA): TGCGCCAGCAGCTTTGCGTCGCGGAGGTTGTGGGGCTACACCTTC. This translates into CASSFASRRLWGYTF.

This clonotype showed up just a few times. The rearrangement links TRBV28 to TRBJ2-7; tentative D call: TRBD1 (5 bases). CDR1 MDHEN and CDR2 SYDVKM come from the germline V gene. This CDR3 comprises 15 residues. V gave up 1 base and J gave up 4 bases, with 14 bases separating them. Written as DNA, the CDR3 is TGTGCCAGCAGTTTATCTGCAGGGTTAGGATACGAGCAGTACTTC. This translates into CASSLSAGLGYEQYF.